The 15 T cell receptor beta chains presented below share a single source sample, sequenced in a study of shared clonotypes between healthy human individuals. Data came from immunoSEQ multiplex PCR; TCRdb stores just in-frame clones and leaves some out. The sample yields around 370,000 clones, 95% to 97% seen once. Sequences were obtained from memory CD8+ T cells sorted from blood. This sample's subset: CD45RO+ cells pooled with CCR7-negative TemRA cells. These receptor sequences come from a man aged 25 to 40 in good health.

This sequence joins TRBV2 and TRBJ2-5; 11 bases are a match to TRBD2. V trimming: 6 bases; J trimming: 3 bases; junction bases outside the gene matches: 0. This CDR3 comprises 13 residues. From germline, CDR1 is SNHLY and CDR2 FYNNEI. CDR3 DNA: TGTGCCAGCAGGACTAGCGGGAAAGAGACCCAGTACTTC. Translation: CASRTSGKETQYF.

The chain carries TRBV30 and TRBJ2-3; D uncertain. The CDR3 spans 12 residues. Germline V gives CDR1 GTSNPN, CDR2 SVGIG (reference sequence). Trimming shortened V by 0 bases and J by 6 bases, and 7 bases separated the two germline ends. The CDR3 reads CAWSVGWDTQYF. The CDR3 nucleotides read TGTGCCTGGAGTGTAGGTTGGGATACGCAGTATTTT.

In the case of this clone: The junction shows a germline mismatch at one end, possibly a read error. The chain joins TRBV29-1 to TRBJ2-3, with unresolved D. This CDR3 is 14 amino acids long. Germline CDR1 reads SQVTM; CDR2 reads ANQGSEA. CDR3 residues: CSFEIHSSTDTQYF. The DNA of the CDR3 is TGCAGCTTTGAGATACATTCTAGCACAGATACGCAGTATTTT.

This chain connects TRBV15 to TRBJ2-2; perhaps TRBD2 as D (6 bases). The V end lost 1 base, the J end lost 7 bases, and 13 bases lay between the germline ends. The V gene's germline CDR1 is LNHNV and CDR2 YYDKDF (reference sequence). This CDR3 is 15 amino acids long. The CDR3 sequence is CATSRVGTEGGELFF. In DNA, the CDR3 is TGTGCCACCAGCAGAGTTGGGACGGAGGGCGGGGAGCTGTTTTTT. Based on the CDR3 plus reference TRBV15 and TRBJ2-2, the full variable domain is DAMVIQNPRYQVTQFGKPVTLSCSQTLNHNVMYWYQQKSSQAPKLLFHYYDKDFNNEADTPDNFQSRRPNTSFCFLDIRSPGLGDTAMYLCATSRVGTEGGELFFGEGSRLTVL.

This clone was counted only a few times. The CDR3 spells CASSLGYSAQPQHF. Written as DNA, the CDR3 is TGTGCCAGCAGCTTGGGATACAGCGCTCAGCCCCAGCATTTT. The chain is built from TRBV7-9 and TRBJ1-5; D is undetermined. This CDR3 comprises 14 residues. V shed 3 bases and J shed 6 bases, with 12 bases lying between them. CDR1 and CDR2 from the germline V gene are SEHNR and FQNEAQ (reference sequence).

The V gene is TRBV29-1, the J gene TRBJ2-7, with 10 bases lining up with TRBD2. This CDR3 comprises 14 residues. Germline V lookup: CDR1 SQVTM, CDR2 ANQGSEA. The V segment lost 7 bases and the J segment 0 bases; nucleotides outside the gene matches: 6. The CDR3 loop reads CSGAGTSDSYEQYF. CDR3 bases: TGCAGCGGAGCCGGGACTAGCGACTCCTACGAGCAGTACTTC.

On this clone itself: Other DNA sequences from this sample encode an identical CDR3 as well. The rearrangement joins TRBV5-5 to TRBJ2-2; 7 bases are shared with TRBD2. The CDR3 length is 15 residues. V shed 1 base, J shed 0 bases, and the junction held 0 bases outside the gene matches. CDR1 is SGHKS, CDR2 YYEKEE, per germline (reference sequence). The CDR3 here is CASSLSGANTGELFF. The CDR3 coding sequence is TGTGCCAGCAGCTTGAGCGGGGCGAACACCGGGGAGCTGTTTTTT.

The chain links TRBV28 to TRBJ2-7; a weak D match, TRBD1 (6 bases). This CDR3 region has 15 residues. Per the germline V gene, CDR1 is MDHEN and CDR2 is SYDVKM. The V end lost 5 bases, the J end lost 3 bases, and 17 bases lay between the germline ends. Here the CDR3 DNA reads TGTGCCAGCAGTGTTGCCTCGGCACAGGGCTACGAGCAGTACTTC. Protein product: CASSVASAQGYEQYF.

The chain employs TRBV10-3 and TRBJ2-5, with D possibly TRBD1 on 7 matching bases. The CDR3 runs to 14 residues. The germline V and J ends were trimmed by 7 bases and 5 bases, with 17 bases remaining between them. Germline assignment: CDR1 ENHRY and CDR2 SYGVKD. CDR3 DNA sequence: TGTGCCATCACCCCGGAGGGGGCAGGGGAGACCCAGTACTTC. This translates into CAITPEGAGETQYF.

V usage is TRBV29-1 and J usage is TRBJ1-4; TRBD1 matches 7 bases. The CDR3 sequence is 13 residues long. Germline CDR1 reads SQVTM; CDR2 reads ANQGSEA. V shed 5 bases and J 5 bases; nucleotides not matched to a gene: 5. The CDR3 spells CSVRTGLNEKLFF. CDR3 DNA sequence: TGCAGCGTTCGGACAGGTTTGAATGAAAAACTGTTTTTT. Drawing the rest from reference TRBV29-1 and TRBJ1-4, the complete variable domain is SAVISQKPSRDICQRGTSLTIQCQVDSQVTMMFWYRQQPGQSLTLIATANQGSEATYESGFVIDKFPISRPNLTFSTLTVSNMSPEDSSIYLCSVRTGLNEKLFFGSGTQLSVL.

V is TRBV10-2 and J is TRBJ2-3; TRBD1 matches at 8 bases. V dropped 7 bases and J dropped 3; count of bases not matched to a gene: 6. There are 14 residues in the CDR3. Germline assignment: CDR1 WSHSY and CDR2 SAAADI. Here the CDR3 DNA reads TGCGCCAGCAAAAGGACAGGGACAACAGATACGCAGTATTTT. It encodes CASKRTGTTDTQYF.

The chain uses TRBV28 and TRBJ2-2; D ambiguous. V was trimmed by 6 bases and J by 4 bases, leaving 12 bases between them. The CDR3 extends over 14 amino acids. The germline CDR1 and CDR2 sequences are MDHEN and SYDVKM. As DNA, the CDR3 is TGTGCCAGCAGCCAACCGACCCTCACCGGGGAGCTGTTTTTT. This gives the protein CASSQPTLTGELFF.

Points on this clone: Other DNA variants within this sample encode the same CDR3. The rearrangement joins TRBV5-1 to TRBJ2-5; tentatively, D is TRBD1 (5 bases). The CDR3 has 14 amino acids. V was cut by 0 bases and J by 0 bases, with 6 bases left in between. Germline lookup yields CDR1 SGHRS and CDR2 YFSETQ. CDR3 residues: CASSLGGYQETQYF. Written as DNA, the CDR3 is TGCGCCAGCAGCTTGGGGGGCTACCAAGAGACCCAGTACTTC. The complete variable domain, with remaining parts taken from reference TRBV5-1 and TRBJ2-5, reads KAGVTQTPRYLIKTRGQQVTLSCSPISGHRSVSWYQQTPGQGLQFLFEYFSETQRNKGNFPGRFSGRQFSNSRSEMNVSTLELGDSALYLCASSLGGYQETQYFGPGTRLLVL.

In nucleotides, the CDR3 is TGTGCCAGCAGCTTGAACAGGGATGAAAAACTGTTTTTT. This gives the protein CASSLNRDEKLFF. The V call is TRBV5-5, the J call TRBJ1-4, with D possibly matching TRBD1 (6 bases). This CDR3 region has 13 residues. The V end lost 1 base, the J end lost 6 bases, and 7 bases lay between the germline ends. Germline loops: CDR1 SGHKS, CDR2 YYEKEE (reference sequence).

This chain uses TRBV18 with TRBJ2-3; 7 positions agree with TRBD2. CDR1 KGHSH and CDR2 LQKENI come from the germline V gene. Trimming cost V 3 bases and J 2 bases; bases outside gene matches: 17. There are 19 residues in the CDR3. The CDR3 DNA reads TGTGCCAGCTCACCGGGACTAAGTACCACAGATCCTACCACAGATACGCAGTATTTT. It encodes CASSPGLSTTDPTTDTQYF. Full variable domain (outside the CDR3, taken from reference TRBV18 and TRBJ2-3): NAGVMQNPRHLVRRRGQEARLRCSPMKGHSHVYWYRQLPEEGLKFMVYLQKENIIDESGMPKERFSAEFPKEGPSILRIQQVVRGDSAAYFCASSPGLSTTDPTTDTQYFGPGTRLTVL.